This T cell receptor beta chain was captured by sequencing in a study of blood T cell repertoires in COVID-19. About the research overall: Sample material is recorded as cDNA or gDNA derived from T cells, B-cell-depleted T cells, or PBMCs.

Under the authors' procedure: Reference gene primers were amplified, and this amplification served to estimate nucleated cell counts. Sequenced by immunoSEQ multiplex PCR; TCRdb stores in-frame clones only, minus some. The D gene and trimming were derived from the DNA, and the V and J assignments and clone size from that table. The sample lists more than 85,000 clones, less than 85% seen once, with 24% in the top ten. The CDR3 totals 15 residues. V gave up 1 base and J gave up 0 bases, with 9 bases separating them. Germline V gene lookup returns CDR1 SGHDN and CDR2 FVKESK. What was sequenced was peripheral blood. The chain joins TRBV14 to TRBJ1-1, with D possibly TRBD1 on 5 matching bases. This receptor was taken from a human donor in a cohort sampled during active COVID-19. CDR3 sequence (DNA): TGTGCCAGCAGCCAAGCCCGACAGCTGAACACTGAAGCTTTCTTT. The encoded protein is CASSQARQLNTEAFF. The full variable domain, its missing parts supplied by reference TRBV14 and TRBJ1-1, is EAGVTQFPSHSVIEKGQTVTLRCDPISGHDNLYWYRRVMGKEIKFLLHFVKESKQDESGMPNNRFLAERTGGTYSTLKVQPAELEDSGVYFCASSQARQLNTEAFFGQGTRLTVV.